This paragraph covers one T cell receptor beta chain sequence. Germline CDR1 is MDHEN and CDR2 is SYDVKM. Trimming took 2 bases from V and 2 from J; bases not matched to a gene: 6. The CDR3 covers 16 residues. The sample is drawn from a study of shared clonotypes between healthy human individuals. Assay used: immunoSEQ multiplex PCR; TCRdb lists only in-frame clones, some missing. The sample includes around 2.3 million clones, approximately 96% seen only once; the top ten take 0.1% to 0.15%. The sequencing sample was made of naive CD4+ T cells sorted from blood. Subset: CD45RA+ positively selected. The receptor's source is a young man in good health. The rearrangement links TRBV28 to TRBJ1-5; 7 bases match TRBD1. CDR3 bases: TGTGCCAGCAGTTTAACCAGGGGGTTGGGCAATCAGCCCCAGCATTTT. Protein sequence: CASSLTRGLGNQPQHF.